This record looks at one TCR beta chain sequence and its context. Sequence at one end of the junction differs from germline and may be a read error. The sample carries other DNA sequences with the same CDR3. The sample originates from a study of blood T cell repertoires in COVID-19. Study overall: COVID-19 samples collected from the United States, Italy and Spain covered acute and convalescent phases.

In the original processing: Counts of nucleated cells, estimated from reference gene primer amplification, were obtained. Generated by immunoSEQ multiplex PCR, the TCRdb table keeps only in-frame clones and is missing some. The V and J calls and clone size are taken from that table; D and trimming were inferred from the DNA. The top ten hold 9% to 10% of the sample, which has 66,000 or so clones, around 80% seen once. This CDR3 comprises 17 residues. The germline CDR1 and CDR2 sequences are SGHTA and FQGNSA. This clonotype was sampled from a human donor in a cohort sampled during active COVID-19. The rearrangement uses TRBV7-2 and TRBJ2-7; 10 nucleotides align to TRBD2. The sequenced material came from peripheral blood. CDR3 protein: CASSLQPSGSKPYEQYF. The CDR3 bases are TGTGCCAGCAGCTTACAACCTAGCGGGAGCAAACCCTACGAGCAGTATTTC.